The sequence of this TCR beta chain was determined in a study of blood T cell repertoires in COVID-19. Across the whole study: There were acute and convalescent COVID-19 samples, and they came from the United States, Italy and Spain. PBMCs, B-cell-depleted T cells, or T cells provided the cDNA or gDNA that made up the material.

Original analysis: Counts of nucleated cells, estimated from reference gene primer amplification, were obtained. Sequenced by immunoSEQ multiplex PCR; TCRdb stores in-frame clones only, minus some. V and J calls plus clone size are reproduced from that table; the DNA served to infer D and trimming. The table records about 140,000 clones, 80% to 85% of them present only once. Enrollment of patients from Seattle took place during active infection, with longitudinal follow-up. The CDR3 is 19 residues long. The germline V gene encodes CDR1 SEHNR and CDR2 FQNEAQ (reference sequence). V lost 1 base to trimming and J lost 1 base; unmatched junction nucleotides: 10.

This chain joins TRBV7-9 and TRBJ2-3, with 11 bases fitting TRBD2. The sequence was collected from a man aged 25 to 40 with COVID-19, enrolled during active disease. Sequencing input: peripheral blood. CDR3 DNA: TGTGCCAGCAGCTTAGGACGTAGCGGGAGGGCCGGGGGCACAGATACGCAGTATTTT. Protein sequence: CASSLGRSGRAGGTDTQYF.